Sequencing of this T cell receptor (beta chain) was carried out in a study of blood T cell repertoires in COVID-19. As for the study in general: Samples of COVID-19 (acute and convalescent) were obtained from the United States, Italy and Spain. PBMCs, B-cell-depleted T cells, or T cells were the source of the cDNA or gDNA that made up the material.

Authors' analysis steps: Amplification of reference gene primers provided the estimated nucleated cell counts. Generated by immunoSEQ multiplex PCR, the TCRdb table keeps only in-frame clones and is missing some. The V and J calls and clone size are taken from that table; D and trimming were inferred from the DNA. Of about 46,000 clones in the sample, 88% are singletons; the top ten hold 8%. Trimming took 7 bases from V and 6 from J; bases not matched to a gene: 4. The CDR3 runs to 13 residues. CDR1 and CDR2 (germline): MNHNY, SVGAGI (reference sequence). This TCR derives from a man between 50 and 59 years old with acute or convalescent COVID-19. Material for sequencing was peripheral blood. The rearrangement joins TRBV6-6 to TRBJ1-5; 9 nucleotides agree with TRBD1. The CDR3 spells CASKQGAVQPQHF. The CDR3 DNA sequence: TGTGCCAGCAAACAGGGGGCTGTTCAGCCCCAGCATTTT.